A single T cell receptor beta chain is shown here with its context. Its target is not known. These data originate in a study of T cell responses to AZD1222 COVID-19 vaccine. Study results and caveats: Repertoires were sampled only after the peak T cell response. Baseline seropositives among AZD1222 recipients totaled only 5 to 7.

Germline lookup yields CDR1 KGHDR and CDR2 SFDVKD. The CDR3 covers 14 residues. V was clipped by 7 bases and J by 5 bases; unmatched bases: 7. The protocol was immunoSEQ multiplex PCR, while the TCRdb copy is restricted to in-frame clones and leaves out a portion. Of about 120,000 clones in the sample, around 93% were seen once. This TCR was sampled from an adult in good health. Material: peripheral blood, obtained on day 0 of AZD1222 vaccination. The chain carries TRBV24-1 and TRBJ1-1; 9 bases map to TRBD1. The CDR3 DNA reads TGTGCCACCAGGGGGACAGGGAAAATAACTGAAGCTTTCTTT. Amino acids: CATRGTGKITEAFF.